The 9 T cell receptor beta chains presented below share a single source sample, sequenced in a study of T cells in narcolepsy. Profiling relied on immunoSEQ multiplex PCR, and the TCRdb table lists in-frame clones only, not all of them. The top ten clones hold 3% to 4.5% of a sample with 30,000 or so clones, approximately 79% of them seen once. Sequencing was done on a sample of memory (CD45RA-) CD4+ T cells from blood. Receptor source: a human donor in good health.

V and J are TRBV19 and TRBJ1-2; 9 positions match TRBD1. Germline V gives CDR1 LNHDA, CDR2 SQIVND (reference sequence). V lost 6 bases and J lost 1; bases outside the gene matches: 3. This CDR3 is built from 14 residues. The CDR3 protein is CASSPGQGNYGYTF. CDR3 in DNA: TGTGCCAGTAGCCCGGGACAGGGTAACTATGGCTACACCTTC.

The genes are TRBV6-6 and TRBJ2-2; D unclear. Trimming removed 8 bases at V and 1 base at J, with 8 bases between. The CDR3 runs 13 residues. The germline gives CDR1 MNHNY, CDR2 SVGAGI (reference sequence). Here the CDR3 DNA reads TGTGCCAGCTTGGATAAGAACACCGGGGAGCTGTTTTTT. This translates into CASLDKNTGELFF.

The V and J genes are TRBV6-5 and TRBJ1-5; D perhaps matches TRBD1 (6 bases). The V and J ends lost 6 bases and 8 bases respectively, with 17 bases between them. The CDR3 sequence is 14 residues long. Per germline, CDR1 MNHEY and CDR2 SVGAGI. CDR3 sequence: CASRSTGTGKPQHF. The CDR3 nucleotides read TGTGCCAGCAGGAGTACAGGGACGGGGAAGCCCCAGCATTTT.

The V gene is TRBV2, the J gene TRBJ2-7; 8 positions agree with TRBD2. Looked up from germline, CDR1 is SNHLY and CDR2 is FYNNEI. V shed 5 bases and J 7 bases; nucleotides not matched to a gene: 13. The CDR3 has 15 amino acids. The chain's CDR3 is CASSFLAGRVGEQYF. The CDR3 DNA sequence: TGTGCCAGCAGTTTTTTAGCGGGAAGGGTGGGTGAGCAGTACTTC.

The CDR3 coding sequence is TGTGCCAGCAGTTACTCGACGACGGGAGCCAAAAACATTCAGTACTTC. Its protein is CASSYSTTGAKNIQYF. The V call is TRBV6-5, the J call TRBJ2-4; D is ambiguous. Per germline, CDR1 MNHEY and CDR2 SVGAGI. V was clipped by 0 bases and J by 0 bases, with 9 bases between them. The CDR3 is 16 amino acids.

This chain uses TRBV5-4 with TRBJ2-2, with 11 bases identical to TRBD2. Germline V lookup: CDR1 SGHNT, CDR2 YYREEE (reference sequence). The junction had 8 bases not matched to a gene; V was cut back by 7 bases and J by 6 bases. The CDR3 covers 15 residues. The CDR3 region has the DNA TGTGCCAGCTTTTCCCTAGCGGGAGGTCCCGGGGAGCTGTTTTTT. It is translated as CASFSLAGGPGELFF.

In DNA, the CDR3 is TGTGCCAGCAGCTTAGTGGGGACGTCGGAGACCCAGTACTTC. It encodes CASSLVGTSETQYF. The chain links TRBV11-3 to TRBJ2-5; possibly TRBD1 or TRBD2 for D (5 bases each). V was pared by 1 base and J by 5 bases, with 11 bases between. Per the germline V gene, CDR1 is SGHNT and CDR2 is YENEEA. This CDR3 has 14 amino acids.

This clone was detected only a few times. The rearrangement uses TRBV19 and TRBJ2-7, with 7 bases that match TRBD2. This CDR3 region has 15 residues. CDR1 is LNHDA, CDR2 SQIVND, per germline (reference sequence). After removal of 3 bases from V and 1 base from J, the junction contained 6 bases not matched to a gene. CDR3 protein: CASSITSSGSYEQYF. In DNA, the CDR3 is TGTGCCAGTAGTATCACGTCTAGCGGTTCCTACGAGCAGTACTTC.

V and J are TRBV10-2 and TRBJ2-1; the match to TRBD2 covers 10 bases. Germline values: CDR1 WSHSY, CDR2 SAAADI. This CDR3 has 15 amino acids. V dropped 5 bases and J dropped 0; count of bases not matched to a gene: 1. The CDR3 coding sequence is TGCGCCAGCAGTCGACTAGCGGGCTCCTACAATGAGCAGTTCTTC. Amino acid sequence: CASSRLAGSYNEQFF.